This TCR beta chain comes out of a study of technical replicates of blood from a handful of donors. Clones were sequenced by immunoSEQ multiplex PCR, and TCRdb holds only the in-frame ones, with some missing. Of tens of thousands of clones listed, 91% were seen once; the top ten hold around 0.37%. The sequence came from a human donor in good health. Some clones in this sample may be carry-over from other donors' samples. Source material: T cells isolated from PBMCs.

Written as DNA, the CDR3 is TGTGCCAGCAGCCGACAGGGTAGCGGGGAGCTGTTTTTT. This encodes CASSRQGSGELFF. V usage is TRBV6-1 and J usage is TRBJ2-2; 7 bases map to TRBD1. The V gene's germline CDR1 is MNHNS and CDR2 SASEGT. The CDR3 sequence is 13 residues long. V gave up 6 bases and J gave up 7 bases; unmatched junction bases: 5.